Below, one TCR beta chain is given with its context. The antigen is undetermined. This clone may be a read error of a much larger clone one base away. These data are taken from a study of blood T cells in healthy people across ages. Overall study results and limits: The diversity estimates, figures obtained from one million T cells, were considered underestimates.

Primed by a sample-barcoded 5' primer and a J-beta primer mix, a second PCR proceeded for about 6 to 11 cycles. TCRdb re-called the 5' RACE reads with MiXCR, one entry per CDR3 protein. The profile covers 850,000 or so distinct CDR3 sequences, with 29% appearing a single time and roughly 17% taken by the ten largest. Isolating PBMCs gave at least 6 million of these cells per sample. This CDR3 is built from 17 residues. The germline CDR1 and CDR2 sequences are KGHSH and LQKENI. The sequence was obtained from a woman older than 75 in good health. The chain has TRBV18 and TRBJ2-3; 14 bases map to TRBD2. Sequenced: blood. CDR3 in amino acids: CASSPRRTSGGTDTRYF. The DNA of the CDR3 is TGTGCCAGCTCACCCCGTCGGACTAGCGGGGGGACAGATACGCGGTATTTT.